The 4 T cell receptor beta chains in this list originate from one sample, sequenced in a study of T cells after yellow fever vaccination. TCRdb reprocessed the 5' RACE reads with MiXCR, giving one entry per CDR3 protein. The sample shows about 85,000 distinct CDR3 sequences, 13% of them seen only once. Specimen: CD8+ T cells not binding an NS4B(214-222) dextramer, sorted from PBMCs, collected 21 days after the first yellow fever vaccination. These TCRs come from a man between 18 and 35 years old who received the YFV17D yellow fever vaccine.

This chain joins TRBV5-5 and TRBJ1-5, with D unresolved. The germline V gene encodes CDR1 SGHKS and CDR2 YYEKEE (reference sequence). V dropped 2 bases and J dropped 0 bases, with 6 bases sitting between them. This CDR3 has 14 amino acids. The CDR3 spells CASSFFDSNQPQHF. The CDR3 DNA follows: TGTGCCAGCAGCTTTTTCGATAGCAATCAGCCCCAGCATTTT.

This clonotype was seen only a few times. CDR3 in DNA: TGTGCCAGCAGTCGATACACGAGCGGGGGGGCCTACGAGCAGTACTTC. Its translation is CASSRYTSGGAYEQYF. The V gene is TRBV12-3 or TRBV12-4, the J gene TRBJ2-7, with 10 bases aligning to TRBD2. J lost 2 bases, V lost 5 bases, and 9 bases had no gene match. CDR3 length: 16 amino acids.

The rearrangement joins TRBV29-1 to TRBJ1-2, with 7 bases that match TRBD1. CDR3 length equals 13 residues. Trimming removed 7 bases from V and 8 bases from J; junction bases left unmatched: 13. In germline, CDR1 is SQVTM, CDR2 ANQGSEA. The CDR3 DNA is TGCAGCGCCAGGGGGGCCAGGGCGGAAGGCTACACCTTC. This sequence encodes CSARGARAEGYTF.

This clonotype turned up a few times. The chain employs TRBV6-2 or TRBV6-3 and TRBJ2-7; TRBD2 might be the D (5 bases). The CDR3 has 11 residues. Trimming removed 6 bases at V and 3 bases at J, with 6 bases between. The germline V gene has CDR1 MNHEY and CDR2 SVGEGT. The CDR3 reads CASRADYEQYV. CDR3 nucleotides: TGTGCCAGCAGAGCGGACTACGAGCAGTACGTC.